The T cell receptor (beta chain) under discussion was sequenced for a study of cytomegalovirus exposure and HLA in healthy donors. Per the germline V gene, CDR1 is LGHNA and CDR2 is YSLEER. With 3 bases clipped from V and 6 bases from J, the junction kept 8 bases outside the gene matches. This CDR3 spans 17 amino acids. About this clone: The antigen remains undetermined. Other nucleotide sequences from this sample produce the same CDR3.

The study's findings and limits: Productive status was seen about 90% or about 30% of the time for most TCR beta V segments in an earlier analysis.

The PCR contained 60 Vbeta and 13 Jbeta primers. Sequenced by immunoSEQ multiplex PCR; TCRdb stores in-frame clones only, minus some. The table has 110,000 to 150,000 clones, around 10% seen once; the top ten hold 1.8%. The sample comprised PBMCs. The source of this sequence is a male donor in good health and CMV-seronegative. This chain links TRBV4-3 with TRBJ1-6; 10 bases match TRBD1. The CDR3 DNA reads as TGCGCCAGCAGCCAGGGTGACAGGGGGCCGCTTAATTCACCCCTCCACTTT. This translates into CASSQGDRGPLNSPLHF.